Detailed here is one T cell receptor (beta chain). This clone was seen a handful of times. Its antigen is not yet known. No much larger clonotype is one base removed from it; base qualities were not supplied. This sample is drawn from a study of cytomegalovirus exposure and HLA in healthy donors (dated by TCRdb to the late 2010s). For context, the study as a whole: An earlier analysis of some 600 of the donors reported approximately 300 Gb of sequence data and 117 million unique TCR beta sequences obtained from about 200 million T cells. An early release that covered 500 to 800 HLA-typed donors contained 300 to 350 gigabases of sequencing data and roughly 84 million unique TCR sequences. Of the 350 to 450 genotyped donors, roughly 80% fell in the genetic ancestry cluster associated with self-reported Caucasian donors. The aim of the study was to test whether cataloging public T cell receptors could identify signatures of past pathogen exposure. The T cell repertoires of several hundred subjects were profiled by immunosequencing and related to cytomegalovirus serostatus. Besides the first cohort of roughly 640 subjects, a separate validation cohort made up of over a hundred different subjects was used. High-throughput TCR immunosequencing, statistical association of individual TCRs with disease status, and machine learning were combined to predict cytomegalovirus infection status. To study patterns of TCR occurrence, a later analysis re-analyzed previously published TCR beta repertoires from several hundred donors and added high-resolution HLA genotyping. Rather than using new phenotypic data, the later analysis identified candidate immune exposures from TCR beta sequences and from how often those sequences occurred across donors. To decide whether each TCR beta V gene segment behaved as functional or pseudogenic, an earlier analysis of fewer than 750 of the donors relied on high-throughput TCR beta sequencing. Donor age, sex, ethnicity and CMV serostatus were compiled together with the repertoire data. A later genetic analysis used genome-wide SNP genotypes for about 60% of the roughly 700 donors, treating that subset as a discovery cohort. Every repertoire in the discovery cohort had been generated on one and the same sequencing platform. HLA typing included class I and class II loci at four-digit resolution. The number of donors typed differed by locus, with about 629-640 for A, B, C, DRB1 and DQB1, roughly 520 for DQA1, 600 to 610 for DPA1, and around 430 for DPB1. Four or five DR-DQ haplotypes were treated as single units for association and clustering because of strong linkage in the cohort. Among 350 to 400 genotyped donors of the cohort, an average of about 240,000 unique TCR beta nucleotide sequences were sequenced per donor, roughly 20% of them non-productive.

Study-level results and caveats: In vitro tests confirmed that a few of the cytomegalovirus-associated TCR beta chains recognize cytomegalovirus antigens. A further reported finding was that TCR beta sequences accurately predicted the HLA-A and HLA-B alleles for most subjects in the first cohort. In an earlier analysis of 587 of the donors, most TCR beta V segments appeared in productive rearrangements about 87% or about 30% of the time, broadly matching IMGT annotations. Because counts were too low, some 17 rarely observed V segments, including chromosome 9 orphons, were left out of the earlier analysis of about 620 of the donors. It was suggested by the authors that the approach could potentially be generalized to other disease states and immunological phenotypes. Compared with equally common non-associated chains, HLA-associated TCR beta chains in a later analysis were more clonally expanded and had lower generation probabilities. Because HLA typing was unavailable for some donors at each locus, only the typed subset was used in association tests. According to a later genetic analysis, donors in an Asian-associated ancestry cluster had fewer N-insertions in productive TCRs than the approximately 650-donor mean. The study gave a list of some 150 TCR beta chains associated with cytomegalovirus. Most TCR sequences were seen in very few donors, while some public TCRs were found in many individuals. A group of highly shared sequence variants was considered likely to be a technical artifact of the sequencing pipeline. CMV serostatus was the only immune exposure information available for the cohort. Cytomegalovirus status was reported to be diagnosed by the classifier with high specificity and sensitivity in both the original and validation cohorts. The presence/absence analyses assumed that sequencing depth was roughly uniform across donors, and that assumption may not be true. Most CMV-associated TCR beta chains appeared to be HLA-restricted in a later analysis, and the HLA associations seemed to be driven largely by CMV exposure. An association between a missense DCLRE1C variant and V-gene and J-gene trimming of TCR beta chains was found in a later genetic analysis and replicated in an independent cohort. Correlated functional status among segregating V segments might reflect linkage disequilibrium, but an unknown experimental factor could not be ruled out. According to a later analysis, parvovirus B19, influenza, CMV and Epstein-Barr virus appeared linked to several top co-occurrence clusters. Only TCR beta chains were sequenced in this cohort, and the absence of alpha or paired-chain data limited detectable features. The 87-base-pair reads could not distinguish some IMGT-functional V segments, including TRBV6-2 and TRBV6-3, so those segments were excluded. When HLA alleles, especially DR and DQ, strongly co-occurred, attributing TCR associations to individual alleles was difficult. A later analysis associated 15,000 to 20,000 TCR beta sequences with specific HLA alleles at a false discovery rate of 0.05. In a later analysis, TCR association rates were found to vary across HLA loci, with the most associated TCRs seen for DRB1 alleles and the fewest for HLA-C alleles.

In total, 666 healthy bone marrow donors made up the cohort. All cohort members were sampled while nominally healthy, although unrecorded immune exposures were likely present. The donor was CMV seropositive and was included in the group of 289 seropositive cohort members. Each donor provided a peripheral blood sample, and peripheral blood mononuclear cells were used for TCR beta sequencing. The Qiagen DNeasy Blood Extraction Kit was used to extract genomic DNA from the blood cell samples. The library was prepared using the immunoSEQ multiplex PCR assay. For the multiplex PCR, a mixture combining 60 forward primers for TCR Vbeta segments and 13 reverse primers for TCR Jbeta segments was used. A multiplex PCR assay on genomic DNA amplified the CDR3 region of rearranged TCR beta genes. The Illumina HiSeq System was used to sequence the amplified TCR beta libraries as 87-base-pair reads. As for the authors' bioinformatics: Across the 700 or so repertoires, a later analysis counted roughly 77 million unique TCR beta chains, around 11 million of which were shared by at least two donors. Raw reads were error-corrected and collapsed into unique sequences with a nearest-neighbor algorithm that merged closely related sequences to remove PCR and sequencing errors. V, D and J gene segments were assigned by aligning CDR3 sequences to IMGT reference sequences. For a sequence to be retained, a match of at least six nucleotides was required to both a V gene segment and a J gene segment. Rearrangements were classified as productive when the CDR3 lacked stop codons and remained in frame with V and J, and all other rearrangements were classified as non-productive. CDR3 was defined according to IMGT convention as the region running from the second conserved V-encoded cysteine to the conserved J-encoded phenylalanine. In an earlier analysis of more than 550 of the donors, sequences lacking an unambiguous match to a single V gene segment were excluded. In an earlier analysis of several hundred of the donors, V segments were called functional above 56.7% productive rearrangements and were called segregating when the between-donor standard deviation exceeded 5%. To diagnose cytomegalovirus status from the catalog of TCR beta chain sequences, a statistical classification framework was built. V and J gene assignment, in a later analysis, came from comparing TCR nucleotide sequences with IMGT/GENE-DB human TR gene sequences. The TCRdist pipeline was used in a later analysis to assign CDR3 sequences and most-parsimonious VDJ recombination scenarios. In a later analysis, every TCR beta chain was defined by the combination of its CDR3 amino acid sequence and its V-gene family, and reads without a unique V-gene family were dropped. To address suspected cross-contamination and a sequencing artifact, a later analysis removed roughly 580 highly shared, low-generation-probability nucleotide sequences. In a later analysis, a clonal expansion index was calculated for each public chain from normalized within-repertoire ranks of inferred template counts. Generation probabilities in a later analysis came from a VDJ recombination model fitted to out-of-frame rearrangements, and those results were checked against IGoR. A later analysis scored TCR-TCR, TCR-HLA and TCR-CMV co-occurrence with hypergeometric tests, applying a repertoire-size bias correction to TCR pairs. In a later analysis, false discovery rates were estimated by permuting HLA or CMV assignments 20 times. In a later analysis, co-occurring TCRs were grouped using DBSCAN, and TCRdist sequence similarity was added for clustering within HLA-allele-positive subsets. Repertoires with fewer than 30,000 or more than 120,000 public chains, plus five repertoires with anomalous nucleotide sharing, were excluded from co-occurrence clustering. TCRdb holds this immuneACCESS table with in-frame rearrangements only. Some clones are missing; in checked studies, unresolved V genes explain under half, and the rest has no known cause. The V and J calls and clone size come from that table; D and trimming were worked out from the DNA. The sample data list more than 95,000 clones, and roughly 85% of these were observed just once. The ten largest make up 15% to 20% of the sample.

Between the V and J ends, shortened by 1 base and 7 bases respectively, the junction contains 10 bases. Reading the germline V gene (reference sequence) gives CDR1 LNHNV and CDR2 YYDKDF. The CDR3 starts with the cysteine, ends with the phenylalanine, and has 13 residues. CDR3 DNA is the only sequence kept; it has 39 bases, read in frame from the first base. Recombination connected TRBV15 to TRBJ1-2; the D gene is possibly TRBD1, with 5 bases matching. The TCR sequence derives from a man aged 18 to 30 in good health and CMV-seropositive. Sequencing was performed on PBMCs. The CDR3 region has the sequence CATSRVGEGGYTF. The nucleotides are TGTGCCACCAGCAGAGTGGGGGAGGGTGGCTACACCTTC.